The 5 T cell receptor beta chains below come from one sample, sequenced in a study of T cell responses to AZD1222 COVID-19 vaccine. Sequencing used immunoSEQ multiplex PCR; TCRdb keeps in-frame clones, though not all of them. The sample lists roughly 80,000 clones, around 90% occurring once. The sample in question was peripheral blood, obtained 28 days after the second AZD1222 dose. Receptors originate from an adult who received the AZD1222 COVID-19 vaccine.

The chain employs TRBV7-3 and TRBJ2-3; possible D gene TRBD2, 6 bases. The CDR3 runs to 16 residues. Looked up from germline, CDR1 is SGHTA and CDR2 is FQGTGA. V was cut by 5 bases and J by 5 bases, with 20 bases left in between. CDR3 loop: CASSRRTTHPGDTQYF. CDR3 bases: TGTGCCAGCAGCCGCAGGACTACCCATCCGGGAGATACGCAGTATTTT.

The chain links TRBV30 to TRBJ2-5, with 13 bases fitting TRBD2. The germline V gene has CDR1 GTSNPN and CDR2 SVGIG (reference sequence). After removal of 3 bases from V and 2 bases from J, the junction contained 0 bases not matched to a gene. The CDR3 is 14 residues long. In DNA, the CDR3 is TGTGCCTGGAGACTAGCGGGAGGGCAAGAGACCCAGTACTTC. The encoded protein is CAWRLAGGQETQYF. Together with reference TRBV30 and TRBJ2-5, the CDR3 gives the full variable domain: SQTIHQWPATLVQPVGSPLSLECTVEGTSNPNLYWYRQAAGRGLQLLFYSVGIGQISSEVPQNLSASRPQDRQFILSSKKLLLSDSGFYLCAWRLAGGQETQYFGPGTRLLVL.

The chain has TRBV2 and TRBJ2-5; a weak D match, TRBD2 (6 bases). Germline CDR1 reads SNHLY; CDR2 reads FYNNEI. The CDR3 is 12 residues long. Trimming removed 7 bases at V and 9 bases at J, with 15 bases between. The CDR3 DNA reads TGTGCCAGCAAAGGGACTCCCGGGGCCCAGTACTTC. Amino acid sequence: CASKGTPGAQYF.

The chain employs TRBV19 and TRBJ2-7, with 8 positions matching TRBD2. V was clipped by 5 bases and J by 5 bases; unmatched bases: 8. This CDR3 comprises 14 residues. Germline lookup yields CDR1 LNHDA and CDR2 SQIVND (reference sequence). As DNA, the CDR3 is TGTGCCAGTAGTGTGCCCGGACTAGCCCACGAGCAGTACTTC. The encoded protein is CASSVPGLAHEQYF.

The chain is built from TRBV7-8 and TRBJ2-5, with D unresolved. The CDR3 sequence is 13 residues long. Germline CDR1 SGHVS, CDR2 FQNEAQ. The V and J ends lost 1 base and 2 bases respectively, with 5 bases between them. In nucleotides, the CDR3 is TGTGCCAGCAGCTTAGGCAGACAAGAGACCCAGTACTTC. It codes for CASSLGRQETQYF.